These 14 T cell receptor beta chains came from one sample sequenced in a study of cytomegalovirus exposure and HLA in healthy donors. This PCR relied on a set of 60 Vbeta primers and 13 Jbeta primers. Method: immunoSEQ multiplex PCR; TCRdb's copy keeps in-frame clones and lacks some. The sample lists about 120,000 clones; roughly 9.9% were seen once. What was sequenced was PBMCs. The receptor set was obtained from a man under 40 in good health and CMV-seronegative.

A note on this clone: Since a much larger clone is just one base distant, this may be a read error. The chain couples TRBV6-4 to TRBJ1-2, with 8 bases that match TRBD1. The CDR3 consists of 13 residues. Per the germline V gene, CDR1 is MRHNA and CDR2 is SNTAGT. The CDR3 sequence is CASSDSTGDGYPF. CDR3 DNA: TGTGCCAGCAGTGACTCGACAGGGGATGGCTACCCCTTC.

This clone was counted a few times. The chain employs TRBV28 and TRBJ2-7, with 9 nucleotides matching TRBD2. V trimming: 2 bases; J trimming: 6 bases; junction bases outside the gene matches: 11. The CDR3 contains 16 residues. Germline lookup yields CDR1 MDHEN and CDR2 SYDVKM. The CDR3 reads CASSLPRAGGPSEQYF. The DNA of the CDR3 is TGTGCCAGCAGTTTACCGCGGGCGGGAGGGCCCAGCGAGCAGTACTTC.

Comments on this clone: The final CDR3 position lacks the conserved phenylalanine or tryptophan, pointing to a likely read error. This chain joins TRBV29-1 and TRBJ1-1; 8 bases line up with TRBD1. The CDR3 covers 16 residues. With 5 bases clipped from V and 4 bases from J, the junction kept 15 bases outside the gene matches. The germline gives CDR1 SQVTM, CDR2 ANQGSEA. The DNA for the CDR3 is TGCAGCGTTTCGACCCCACGGCTACAGGGGGGCACTGAAGCTTTCGTT. Its translation is CSVSTPRLQGGTEAFV.

The genes are TRBV29-1 and TRBJ1-3; 9 bases align to TRBD1. The length of the CDR3 is 14 residues. Trimming removed 1 base from V and 2 bases from J; junction bases left unmatched: 0. Germline V gives CDR1 SQVTM, CDR2 ANQGSEA. In DNA, the CDR3 is TGCAGCGTTGAAGGACAGGGGGCTGGAAACACCATATATTTT. This sequence encodes CSVEGQGAGNTIYF. Drawing the rest from reference TRBV29-1 and TRBJ1-3, the complete variable domain is SAVISQKPSRDICQRGTSLTIQCQVDSQVTMMFWYRQQPGQSLTLIATANQGSEATYESGFVIDKFPISRPNLTFSTLTVSNMSPEDSSIYLCSVEGQGAGNTIYFGEGSWLTVV.

The gene calls are TRBV15 and TRBJ2-7, with D perhaps matching TRBD2 (5 bases). Trimming removed 0 bases from V and 5 bases from J, with 8 bases in between. Germline values: CDR1 LNHNV, CDR2 YYDKDF (reference sequence). The CDR3 has 13 amino acids. CDR3 DNA: TGTGCCACCAGCAGAGAATTCGGGGACGAGCAGTACTTC. Protein sequence: CATSREFGDEQYF.

This chain joins TRBV7-9 and TRBJ1-4; 7 nucleotides line up with TRBD1. Losses at the gene ends were 5 bases for V and 7 bases for J; bases not matched to a gene: 10. Germline V gene sequence: CDR1 SEHNR, CDR2 FQNEAQ (reference sequence). The CDR3 spans 15 residues. The CDR3 here is CASSRQGNLSEKLFF. CDR3 sequence (DNA): TGTGCCAGCAGCCGACAGGGAAACTTGAGTGAAAAACTGTTTTTT.

The chain links TRBV21-1 to TRBJ2-3; the table gives TRBD2 as D, unverified against the DNA. TRBV21-1 is reported as a pseudogene. This CDR3 has 15 residues. This chain's CDR3 is CASSEARYLADTQYF. CDR3 nucleotide sequence: TGTGCCAGCAGCGAGGCCCGGTATTTGGCAGATACGCAGTATTTT.

This clone was observed a handful of times. V usage is TRBV6-4 and J usage is TRBJ1-5; no reliable D call. The germline V gene has CDR1 MRHNA and CDR2 SNTAGT. V lost 4 bases to trimming and J lost 1 base, with 14 bases between them. This CDR3 has 16 amino acids. The CDR3 region has the DNA TGTGCCAGCAGTGGCACCGGGAAAGACAGCAATCAGCCCCAGCATTTT. This encodes CASSGTGKDSNQPQHF.

This clone turned up a few times. The chain employs TRBV4-3 and TRBJ2-3, with TRBD2 matching over 7 bases. The CDR3 consists of 14 residues. After removal of 0 bases from V and 4 bases from J, the junction contained 1 base not matched to a gene. Germline V gene sequence: CDR1 LGHNA, CDR2 YSLEER. CDR3 nucleotides: TGCGCCAGCAGCCAAGATCTAGCGGCAGATACGCAGTATTTT. This sequence encodes CASSQDLAADTQYF.

The V gene is TRBV6-8, the J gene TRBJ1-5; D is unclear. V dropped 7 bases and J dropped 2 bases, with 9 bases sitting between them. The CDR3 is 13 residues long. In germline, CDR1 is MNHGY, CDR2 SAAAGT. CDR3 in amino acids: CASMGGRNQPQHF. The CDR3 DNA follows: TGTGCCAGCATGGGAGGTCGCAATCAGCCCCAGCATTTT.

A few counts support this clone. The chain employs TRBV5-1 and TRBJ1-1; no reliable D call. Trimming removed 5 bases from V and 1 base from J, with 15 bases in between. Germline V gene data show CDR1 as SGHRS and CDR2 as YFSETQ. The CDR3 loop spans 15 amino acids. CDR3 region: CASRSLLVPNTEAFF. The CDR3 nucleotides are TGCGCCAGCAGGTCCCTCCTCGTCCCGAACACTGAAGCTTTCTTT.

This clone has just a few counts. The chain combines TRBV14 with TRBJ1-2, with D perhaps matching TRBD1 (5 bases). The CDR3 consists of 13 residues. Trimming removed 4 bases at V and 6 bases at J, with 12 bases between. In germline, CDR1 is SGHDN, CDR2 FVKESK. The CDR3 sequence: CASSLQVQDGYTF. The CDR3 DNA follows: TGTGCCAGCAGCCTACAGGTCCAAGATGGCTACACCTTC.

Notes on this clone: Other nucleotide sequences from this sample produce the same CDR3. This chain uses TRBV9 with TRBJ2-2; 10 nucleotides align to TRBD1. The CDR3 runs 15 residues. Per the germline V gene, CDR1 is SGDLS and CDR2 is YYNGEE. V was pared by 4 bases and J by 5 bases, with 5 bases of the junction left unmatched. As DNA, the CDR3 is TGTGCCAGCAGCACACGGACAGGGGGGACCGGGGAGCTGTTTTTT. It translates to CASSTRTGGTGELFF.

The rearrangement uses TRBV19 and TRBJ1-6; D is uncertain. Germline V lookup: CDR1 LNHDA, CDR2 SQIVND (reference sequence). The CDR3 is made up of 16 amino acids. Trimming took 5 bases from V and 3 from J, leaving 14 bases between them. The CDR3 loop reads CASSSRGGDYNSPLHF. CDR3 nucleotide sequence: TGTGCCAGTAGTTCCCGTGGAGGCGACTATAATTCACCCCTCCACTTT.